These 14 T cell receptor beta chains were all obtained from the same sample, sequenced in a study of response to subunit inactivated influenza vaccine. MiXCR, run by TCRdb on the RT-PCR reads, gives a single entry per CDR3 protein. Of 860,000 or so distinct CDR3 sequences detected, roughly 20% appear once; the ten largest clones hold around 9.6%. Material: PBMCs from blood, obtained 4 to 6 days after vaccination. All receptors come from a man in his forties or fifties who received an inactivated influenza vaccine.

The CDR3 DNA reads TGTGCCAGCAGTTTATACCTTAGGAGGGATCCCCTGAATGAGCAGTTCTTC. Protein sequence: CASSLYLRRDPLNEQFF. The chain has TRBV27 and TRBJ2-1; the D gene is possibly TRBD2 (6 bases). This CDR3 is 17 amino acids long. Trimming took off 1 base at V and 7 bases at J, with 20 bases between the two ends. Looked up from germline, CDR1 is MNHEY and CDR2 is SMNVEV (reference sequence).

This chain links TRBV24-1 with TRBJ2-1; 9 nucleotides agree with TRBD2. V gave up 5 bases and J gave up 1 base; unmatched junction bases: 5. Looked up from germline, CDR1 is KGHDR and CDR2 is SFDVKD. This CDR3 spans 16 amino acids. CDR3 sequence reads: CATSGSGRNSYNEQFF. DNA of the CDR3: TGTGCCACCAGTGGTAGCGGGAGAAATTCCTACAATGAGCAGTTCTTC.

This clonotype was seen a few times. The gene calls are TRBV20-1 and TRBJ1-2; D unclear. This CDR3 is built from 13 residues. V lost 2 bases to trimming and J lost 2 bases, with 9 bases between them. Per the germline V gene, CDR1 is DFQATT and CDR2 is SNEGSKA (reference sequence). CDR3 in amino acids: CSARSQMNYGYTF. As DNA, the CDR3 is TGCAGTGCTAGATCCCAGATGAACTATGGCTACACCTTC.

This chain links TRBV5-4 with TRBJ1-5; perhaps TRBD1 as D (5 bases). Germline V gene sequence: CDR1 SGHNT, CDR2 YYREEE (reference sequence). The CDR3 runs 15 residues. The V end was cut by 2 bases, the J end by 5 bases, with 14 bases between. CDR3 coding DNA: TGTGCCAGCAGCTTCGGGGGGTTCGATGATCAGCCCCAGCATTTT. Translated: CASSFGGFDDQPQHF.

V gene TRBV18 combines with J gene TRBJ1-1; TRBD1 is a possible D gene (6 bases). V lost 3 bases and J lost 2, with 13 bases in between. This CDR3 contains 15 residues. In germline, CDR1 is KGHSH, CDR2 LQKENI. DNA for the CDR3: TGTGCCAGCTCACCCCTCGACAGGTCTAACACTGAAGCTTTCTTT. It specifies CASSPLDRSNTEAFF.

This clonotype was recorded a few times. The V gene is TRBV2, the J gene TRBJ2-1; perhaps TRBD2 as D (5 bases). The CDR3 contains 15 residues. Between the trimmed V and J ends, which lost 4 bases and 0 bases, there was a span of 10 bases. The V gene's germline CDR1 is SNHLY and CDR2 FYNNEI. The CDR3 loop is CASSAGVSSYNEQFF. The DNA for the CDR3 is TGTGCCAGCAGTGCCGGGGTTAGCTCCTACAATGAGCAGTTCTTC.

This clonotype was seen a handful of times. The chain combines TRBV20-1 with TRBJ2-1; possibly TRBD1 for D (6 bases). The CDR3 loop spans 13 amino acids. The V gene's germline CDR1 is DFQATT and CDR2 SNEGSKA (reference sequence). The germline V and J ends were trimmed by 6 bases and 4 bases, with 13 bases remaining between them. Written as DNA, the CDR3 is TGCAGTGCCGGACAGCCCGGGTACAATGAGCAGTTCTTC. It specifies CSAGQPGYNEQFF.

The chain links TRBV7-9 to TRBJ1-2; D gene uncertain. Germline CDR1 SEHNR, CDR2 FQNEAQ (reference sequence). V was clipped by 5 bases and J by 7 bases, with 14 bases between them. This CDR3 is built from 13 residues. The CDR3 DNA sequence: TGTGCCAGCAGCCCCACCCCCCAGCTTGGCTACACCTTC. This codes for CASSPTPQLGYTF.

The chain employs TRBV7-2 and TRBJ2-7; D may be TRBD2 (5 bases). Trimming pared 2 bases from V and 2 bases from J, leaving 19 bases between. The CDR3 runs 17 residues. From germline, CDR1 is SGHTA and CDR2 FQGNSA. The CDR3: CASSLYFLGQEAYEQYF. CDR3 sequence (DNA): TGTGCCAGCAGCTTATATTTTTTGGGCCAGGAGGCCTACGAGCAGTACTTC.

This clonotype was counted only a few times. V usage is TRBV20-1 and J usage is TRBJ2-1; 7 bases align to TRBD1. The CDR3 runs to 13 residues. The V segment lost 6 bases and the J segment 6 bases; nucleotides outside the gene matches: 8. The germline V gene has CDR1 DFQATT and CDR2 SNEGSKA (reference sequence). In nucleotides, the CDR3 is TGCAGTGCGGTGGGGGACAGAGCCAATGAGCAGTTCTTC. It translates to CSAVGDRANEQFF.

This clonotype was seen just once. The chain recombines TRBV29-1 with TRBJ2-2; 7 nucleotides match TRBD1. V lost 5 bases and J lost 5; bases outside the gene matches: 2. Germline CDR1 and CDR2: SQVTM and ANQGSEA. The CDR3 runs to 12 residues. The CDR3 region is CSVQGVTGELFF. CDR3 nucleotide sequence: TGCAGCGTTCAGGGGGTAACCGGGGAGCTGTTTTTT.

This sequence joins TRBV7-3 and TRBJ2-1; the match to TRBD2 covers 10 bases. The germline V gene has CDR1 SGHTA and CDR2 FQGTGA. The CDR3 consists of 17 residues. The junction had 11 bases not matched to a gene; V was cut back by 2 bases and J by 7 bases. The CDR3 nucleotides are TGTGCCAGCAGCTTAGGGTCTAGCGGGAGCGTGAGTAATGAGCAGTTCTTC. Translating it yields CASSLGSSGSVSNEQFF.

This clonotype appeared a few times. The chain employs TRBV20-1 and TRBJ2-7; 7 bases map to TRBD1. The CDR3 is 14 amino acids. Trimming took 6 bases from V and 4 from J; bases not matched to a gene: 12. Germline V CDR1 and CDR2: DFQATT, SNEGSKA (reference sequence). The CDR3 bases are TGCAGTGCGTACGATCGGGACAGCCTGTACGAGCAGTACTTC. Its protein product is CSAYDRDSLYEQYF.

For the CDR3, the DNA is TGTGCCACCAGTGTGGGACAGGGAAACGGGGAGCTGTTTTTT. Its protein is CATSVGQGNGELFF. This chain joins TRBV24-1 and TRBJ2-2; 9 bases line up with TRBD1. V dropped 5 bases and J dropped 7; count of bases not matched to a gene: 4. This CDR3 is 14 amino acids long. The germline gives CDR1 KGHDR, CDR2 SFDVKD.